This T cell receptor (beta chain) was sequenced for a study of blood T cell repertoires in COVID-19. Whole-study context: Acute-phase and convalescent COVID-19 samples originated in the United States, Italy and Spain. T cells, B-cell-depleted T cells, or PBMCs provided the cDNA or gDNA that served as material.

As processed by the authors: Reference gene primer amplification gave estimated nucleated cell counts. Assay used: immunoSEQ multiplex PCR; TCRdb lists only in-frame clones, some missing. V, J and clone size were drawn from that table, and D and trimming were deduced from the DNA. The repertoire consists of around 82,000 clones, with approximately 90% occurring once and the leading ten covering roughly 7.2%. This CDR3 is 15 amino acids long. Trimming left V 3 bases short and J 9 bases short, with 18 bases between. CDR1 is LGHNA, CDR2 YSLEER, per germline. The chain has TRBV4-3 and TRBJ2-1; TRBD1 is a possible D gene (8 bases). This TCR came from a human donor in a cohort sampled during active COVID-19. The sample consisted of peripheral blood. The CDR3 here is CASSHSRQGRGEQFF. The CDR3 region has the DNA TGCGCCAGCAGCCATTCAAGACAGGGGAGGGGTGAGCAGTTCTTC.